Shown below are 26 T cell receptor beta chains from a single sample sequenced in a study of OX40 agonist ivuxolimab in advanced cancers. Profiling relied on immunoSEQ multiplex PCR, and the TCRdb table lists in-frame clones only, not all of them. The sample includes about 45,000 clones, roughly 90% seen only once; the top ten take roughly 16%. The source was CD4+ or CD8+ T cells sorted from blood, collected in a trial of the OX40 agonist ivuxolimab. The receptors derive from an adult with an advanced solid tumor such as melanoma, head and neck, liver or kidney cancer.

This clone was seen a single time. The CDR3 spells CASKNPGMNTEAFF. The CDR3 region has the DNA TGTGCCAGCAAAAACCCGGGGATGAACACTGAAGCTTTCTTT. V and J are TRBV27 and TRBJ1-1; D unclear. Trimming cost V 7 bases and J 0 bases, with 12 bases left between them. The germline gives CDR1 MNHEY, CDR2 SMNVEV (reference sequence). This CDR3 comprises 14 residues.

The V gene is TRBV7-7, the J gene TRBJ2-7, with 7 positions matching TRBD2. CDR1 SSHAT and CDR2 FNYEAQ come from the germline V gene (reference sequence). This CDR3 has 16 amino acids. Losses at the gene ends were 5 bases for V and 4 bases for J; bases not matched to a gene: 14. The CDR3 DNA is TGTGCCAGCAGCCCATCTTTTGGTAGCGGGCCTTACGAGCAGTACTTC. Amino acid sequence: CASSPSFGSGPYEQYF.

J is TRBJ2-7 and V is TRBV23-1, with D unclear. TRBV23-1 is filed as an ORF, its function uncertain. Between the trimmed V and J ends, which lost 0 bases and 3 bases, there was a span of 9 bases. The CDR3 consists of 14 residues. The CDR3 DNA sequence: TGCGCCAGCAGTCAATCGAATGTTGGCTACGAGCAGTACTTC. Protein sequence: CASSQSNVGYEQYF.

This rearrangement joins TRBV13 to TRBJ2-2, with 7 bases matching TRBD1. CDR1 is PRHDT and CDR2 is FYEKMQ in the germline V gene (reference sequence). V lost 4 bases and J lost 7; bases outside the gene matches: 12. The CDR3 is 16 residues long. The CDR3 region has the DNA TGTGCCAGCAGCTCCAGGGACACAGGGGTGGTCGGGGAGCTGTTTTTT. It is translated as CASSSRDTGVVGELFF.

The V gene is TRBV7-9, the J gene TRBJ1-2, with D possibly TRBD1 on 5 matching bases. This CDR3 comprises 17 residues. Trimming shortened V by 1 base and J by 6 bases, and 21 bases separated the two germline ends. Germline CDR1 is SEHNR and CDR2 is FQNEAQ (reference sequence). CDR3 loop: CASSLVGASPSENGYTF. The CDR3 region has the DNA TGTGCCAGCAGCTTAGTAGGGGCTTCCCCCAGCGAAAATGGCTACACCTTC.

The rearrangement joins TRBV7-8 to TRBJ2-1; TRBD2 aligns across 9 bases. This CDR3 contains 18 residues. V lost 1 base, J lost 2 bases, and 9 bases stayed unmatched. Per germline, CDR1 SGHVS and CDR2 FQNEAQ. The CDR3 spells CASSLVDPSGDTYNEQFF. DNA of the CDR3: TGTGCCAGCAGCTTAGTTGATCCTAGCGGGGACACCTACAATGAGCAGTTCTTC.

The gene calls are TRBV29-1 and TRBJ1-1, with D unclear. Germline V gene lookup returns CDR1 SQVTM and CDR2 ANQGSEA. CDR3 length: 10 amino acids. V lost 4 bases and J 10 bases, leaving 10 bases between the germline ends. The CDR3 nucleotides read TGCAGCGTTGGGGAGGTGGGAGCTTTCTTT. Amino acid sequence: CSVGEVGAFF.

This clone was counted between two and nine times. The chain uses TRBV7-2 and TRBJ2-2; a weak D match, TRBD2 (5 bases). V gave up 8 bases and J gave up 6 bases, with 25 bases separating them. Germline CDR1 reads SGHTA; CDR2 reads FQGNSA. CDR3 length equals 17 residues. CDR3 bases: TGTGCCAGCGTTTTTGAACCCTATACTAGGGTGTCCGGGGAGCTGTTTTTT. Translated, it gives CASVFEPYTRVSGELFF.

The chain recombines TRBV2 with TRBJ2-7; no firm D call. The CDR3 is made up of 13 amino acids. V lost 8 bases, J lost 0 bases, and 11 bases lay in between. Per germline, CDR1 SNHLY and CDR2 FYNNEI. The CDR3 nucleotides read TGTGCCAGCTCGCGGATCCCCTCCTACGAGCAGTACTTC. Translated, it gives CASSRIPSYEQYF.

The DNA for the CDR3 is TGTGCCAGTACCCCCTTGGGACAGCACTATGGCTACACCTTC. Translated: CASTPLGQHYGYTF. J is TRBJ1-2 and V is TRBV19; 7 nucleotides match TRBD1. Per the germline V gene, CDR1 is LNHDA and CDR2 is SQIVND (reference sequence). J gave up 3 bases and V 7 bases, and 8 bases lay outside the gene matches. CDR3 length: 14 residues.

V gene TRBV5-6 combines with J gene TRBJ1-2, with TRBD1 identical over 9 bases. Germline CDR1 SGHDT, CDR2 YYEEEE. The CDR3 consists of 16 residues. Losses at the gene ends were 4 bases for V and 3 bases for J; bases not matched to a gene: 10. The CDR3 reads CASSRAIQGAYYGYTF. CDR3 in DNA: TGTGCCAGCAGCAGGGCTATACAGGGGGCCTACTATGGCTACACCTTC. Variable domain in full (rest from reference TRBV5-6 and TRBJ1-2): DAGVTQSPTHLIKTRGQQVTLRCSPKSGHDTVSWYQQALGQGPQFIFQYYEEEERQRGNFPDRFSGHQFPNYSSELNVNALLLGDSALYLCASSRAIQGAYYGYTFGSGTRLTVV.

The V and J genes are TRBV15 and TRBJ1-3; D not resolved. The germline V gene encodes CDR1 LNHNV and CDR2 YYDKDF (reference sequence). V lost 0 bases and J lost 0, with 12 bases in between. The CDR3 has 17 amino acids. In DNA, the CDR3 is TGTGCCACCAGCAGAGAGCGGGGTATCCACTCTGGAAACACCATATATTTT. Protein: CATSRERGIHSGNTIYF.

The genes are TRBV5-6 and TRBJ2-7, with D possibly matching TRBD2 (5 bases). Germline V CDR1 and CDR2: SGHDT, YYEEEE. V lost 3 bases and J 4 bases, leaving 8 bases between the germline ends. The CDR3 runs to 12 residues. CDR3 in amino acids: CASSWGVYEQYF. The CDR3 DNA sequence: TGTGCCAGCAGCTGGGGAGTTTACGAGCAGTACTTC.

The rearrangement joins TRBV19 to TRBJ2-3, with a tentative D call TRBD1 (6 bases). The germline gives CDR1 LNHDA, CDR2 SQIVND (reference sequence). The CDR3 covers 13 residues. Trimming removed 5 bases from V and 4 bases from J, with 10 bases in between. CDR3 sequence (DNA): TGTGCCAGTAGTTCAGGGGTGGCAGATACGCAGTATTTT. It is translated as CASSSGVADTQYF.

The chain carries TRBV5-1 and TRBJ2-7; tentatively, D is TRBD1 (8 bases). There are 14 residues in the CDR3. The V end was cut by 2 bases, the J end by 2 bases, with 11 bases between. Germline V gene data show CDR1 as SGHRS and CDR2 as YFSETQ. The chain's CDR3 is CASSLTGGAYEQYF. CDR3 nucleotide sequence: TGCGCCAGCAGCTTAACAGGGGGGGCCTACGAGCAGTACTTC.

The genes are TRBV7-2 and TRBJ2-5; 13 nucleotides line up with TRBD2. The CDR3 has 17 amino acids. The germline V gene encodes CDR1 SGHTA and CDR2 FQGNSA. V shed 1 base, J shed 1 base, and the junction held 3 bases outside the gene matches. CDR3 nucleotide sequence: TGTGCCAGCAGCTTAGAGGGACTAGCGGGGATCCAAGAGACCCAGTACTTC. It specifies CASSLEGLAGIQETQYF.

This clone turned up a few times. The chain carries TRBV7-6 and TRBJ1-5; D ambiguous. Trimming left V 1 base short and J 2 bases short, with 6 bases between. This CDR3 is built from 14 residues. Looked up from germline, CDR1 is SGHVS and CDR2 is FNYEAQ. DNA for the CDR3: TGTGCCAGCAGCTTAGACATTGGCAATCAGCCCCAGCATTTT. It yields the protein CASSLDIGNQPQHF.

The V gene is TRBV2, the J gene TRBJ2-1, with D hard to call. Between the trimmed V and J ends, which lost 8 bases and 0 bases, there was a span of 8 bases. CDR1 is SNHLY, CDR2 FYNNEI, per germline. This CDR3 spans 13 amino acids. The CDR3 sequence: CASPPSSYNEQFF. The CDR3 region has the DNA TGTGCCAGCCCTCCCAGCTCCTACAATGAGCAGTTCTTC.

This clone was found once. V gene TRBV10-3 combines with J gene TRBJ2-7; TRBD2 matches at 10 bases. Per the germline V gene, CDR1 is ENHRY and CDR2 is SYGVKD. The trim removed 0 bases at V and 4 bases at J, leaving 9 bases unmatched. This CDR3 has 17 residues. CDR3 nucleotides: TGTGCCATCAGTGAGTCGGGATTGGTACTAGCGGGGTACGAGCAGTACTTC. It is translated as CAISESGLVLAGYEQYF.

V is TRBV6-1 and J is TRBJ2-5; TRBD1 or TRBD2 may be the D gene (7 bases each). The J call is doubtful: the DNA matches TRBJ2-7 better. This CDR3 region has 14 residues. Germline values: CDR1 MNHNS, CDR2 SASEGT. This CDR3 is CASSGRGGRYEQYF. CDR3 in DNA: TGTGCCAGCAGTGGCAGGGGGGGCCGCTACGAGCAGTACTTC.

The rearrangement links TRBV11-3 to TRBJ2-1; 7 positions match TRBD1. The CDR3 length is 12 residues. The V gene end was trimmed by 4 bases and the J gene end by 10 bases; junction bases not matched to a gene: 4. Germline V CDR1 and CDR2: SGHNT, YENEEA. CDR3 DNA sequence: TGTGCCAGCAGCTCGACAGGGTGGGAGCAGTTCTTC. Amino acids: CASSSTGWEQFF.

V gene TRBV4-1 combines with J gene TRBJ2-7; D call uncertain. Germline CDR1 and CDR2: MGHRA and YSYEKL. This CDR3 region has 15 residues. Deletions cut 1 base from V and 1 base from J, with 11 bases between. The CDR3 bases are TGCGCCAGCAGCCAAGGATTGGCTACTTCCTACGAGCAGTACTTC. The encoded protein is CASSQGLATSYEQYF.

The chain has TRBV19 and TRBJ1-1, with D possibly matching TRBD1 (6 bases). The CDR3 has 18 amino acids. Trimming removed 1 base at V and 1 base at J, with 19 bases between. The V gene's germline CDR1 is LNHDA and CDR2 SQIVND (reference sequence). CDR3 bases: TGTGCCAGTAGTATAGTCTCCGGGGACAAGAGAGGGAACACTGAAGCTTTCTTT. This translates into CASSIVSGDKRGNTEAFF.

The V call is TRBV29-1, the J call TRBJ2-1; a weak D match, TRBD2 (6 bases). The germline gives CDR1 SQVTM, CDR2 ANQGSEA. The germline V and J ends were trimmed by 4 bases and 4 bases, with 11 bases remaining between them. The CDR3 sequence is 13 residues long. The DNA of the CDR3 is TGCAGCGTTGTTGGCGGGAATTACAATGAGCAGTTCTTC. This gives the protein CSVVGGNYNEQFF.

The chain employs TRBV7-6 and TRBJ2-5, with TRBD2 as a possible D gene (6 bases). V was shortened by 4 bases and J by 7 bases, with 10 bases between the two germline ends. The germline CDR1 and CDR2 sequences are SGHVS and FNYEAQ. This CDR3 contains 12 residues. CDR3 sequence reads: CASSWTGGTQYF. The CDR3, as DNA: TGTGCCAGCAGCTGGACCGGGGGGACCCAGTACTTC.

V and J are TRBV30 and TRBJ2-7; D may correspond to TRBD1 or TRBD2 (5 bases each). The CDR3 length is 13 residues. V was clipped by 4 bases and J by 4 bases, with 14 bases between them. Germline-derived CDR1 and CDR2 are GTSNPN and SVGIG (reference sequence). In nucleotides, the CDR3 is TGTGCCTGGATCGGGAAGGGGAGTTACGAGCAGTACTTC. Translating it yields CAWIGKGSYEQYF. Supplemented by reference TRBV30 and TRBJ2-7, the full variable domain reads SQTIHQWPATLVQPVGSPLSLECTVEGTSNPNLYWYRQAAGRGLQLLFYSVGIGQISSEVPQNLSASRPQDRQFILSSKKLLLSDSGFYLCAWIGKGSYEQYFGPGTRLTVT.